The 20 T cell receptor beta chains below were found in one sample sequenced in a study of T cell responses to AZD1222 COVID-19 vaccine. Sequencing was performed with immunoSEQ multiplex PCR; in TCRdb, only in-frame clones are kept and a portion is missing. The sample lists about 130,000 clones; more than 70% were seen once. The starting material was peripheral blood, obtained on day 0 of AZD1222 vaccination. These receptors were obtained from an adult in good health.

V gene TRBV7-9 combines with J gene TRBJ1-5, with 9 bases matching TRBD1. Trimming removed 0 bases from V and 4 bases from J; junction bases left unmatched: 7. Per the germline V gene, CDR1 is SEHNR and CDR2 is FQNEAQ (reference sequence). CDR3 size: 17 residues. The CDR3 protein is CASSLAGQGLPNQPQHF. The DNA for the CDR3 is TGTGCCAGCAGCTTAGCGGGACAGGGTCTACCTAATCAGCCCCAGCATTTT.

This clone was detected only a few times. The genes are TRBV11-2 and TRBJ2-3; 8 bases line up with TRBD2. Germline values: CDR1 SGHAT, CDR2 FQNNGV. This CDR3 is built from 17 residues. The junction had 15 bases not matched to a gene; V was cut back by 1 base and J by 9 bases. The CDR3 is CASSLGGAGALQGTQYF. The DNA for the CDR3 is TGTGCCAGCAGCTTAGGGGGAGCGGGGGCTCTCCAGGGGACGCAGTATTTT.

The V and J genes are TRBV6-4 and TRBJ2-7, with 13 bases that match TRBD2. The germline gives CDR1 MRHNA, CDR2 SNTAGT. With V trimmed by 2 bases and J by 11 bases, 6 bases remained unmatched. The CDR3 totals 14 residues. The CDR3 sequence: CASSDEGLAGKKYF. The CDR3 region has the DNA TGTGCCAGCAGTGACGAGGGACTAGCGGGAAAAAAGTACTTC.

The chain has TRBV4-1 and TRBJ1-1, with TRBD1 identical over 7 bases. Germline-derived CDR1 and CDR2 are MGHRA and YSYEKL. This CDR3 region has 14 residues. J lost 3 bases, V lost 3 bases, and 4 bases had no gene match. This chain's CDR3 is CASSHRRGDTEAFF. In DNA form, the CDR3 reads TGCGCCAGCAGCCACCGCAGGGGGGACACTGAAGCTTTCTTT.

J is TRBJ1-1 and V is TRBV7-9, with a weak D call TRBD1 (5 bases). The CDR3 is made up of 14 amino acids. With 4 bases removed from V and 1 base from J, the gap between germline ends came to 10 bases. Germline-derived CDR1 and CDR2 are SEHNR and FQNEAQ (reference sequence). CDR3 sequence (DNA): TGTGCCAGCAGCTCGCAGGGATCGAACACTGAAGCTTTCTTT. This encodes CASSSQGSNTEAFF. The variable domain in full, completed from reference TRBV7-9 and TRBJ1-1, reads DTGVSQNPRHKITKRGQNVTFRCDPISEHNRLYWYRQTLGQGPEFLTYFQNEAQLEKSRLLSDRFSAERPKGSFSTLEIQRTEQGDSAMYLCASSSQGSNTEAFFGQGTRLTVV.

The chain combines TRBV28 with TRBJ1-2, with 9 nucleotides matching TRBD1. V trimming: 11 bases; J trimming: 7 bases; junction bases outside the gene matches: 8. The CDR3 covers 12 residues. Germline values: CDR1 MDHEN, CDR2 SYDVKM. The CDR3 nucleotides are TGTGCCGGATTGGGACAGGGAGGTGGCTACACCTTC. Translated, it gives CAGLGQGGGYTF.

This clone came up once. This rearrangement joins TRBV7-9 to TRBJ2-5; the D is unclear. The V end lost 3 bases, the J end lost 0 bases, and 11 bases lay between the germline ends. CDR3 length: 15 residues. Per the germline V gene, CDR1 is SEHNR and CDR2 is FQNEAQ (reference sequence). This chain's CDR3 is CASSLQETYQETQYF. CDR3 DNA: TGTGCCAGCAGCTTGCAGGAGACGTACCAAGAGACCCAGTACTTC.

In this sample, this clone turned up once. V is TRBV7-3 and J is TRBJ1-5, with D uncertain. Between the trimmed V and J ends, which lost 1 base and 5 bases, there was a span of 6 bases. The CDR3 runs to 13 residues. Germline V CDR1 and CDR2: SGHTA, FQGTGA. The CDR3 protein is CASSLNSDQPQHF. In DNA, the CDR3 is TGTGCCAGCAGCTTAAACTCCGATCAGCCCCAGCATTTT.

The chain is built from TRBV20-1 and TRBJ1-5; perhaps TRBD1 as D (5 bases). This CDR3 spans 12 amino acids. Germline V gives CDR1 DFQATT, CDR2 SNEGSKA (reference sequence). Trimming took off 3 bases at V and 8 bases at J, with 11 bases between the two ends. The CDR3 DNA sequence: TGCAGTGCTAGTAGTTGGGGGGAGCCCCAGCATTTT. Its protein is CSASSWGEPQHF.

The rearrangement links TRBV6-6 to TRBJ2-1, with 7 bases fitting TRBD2. Per the germline V gene, CDR1 is MNHNY and CDR2 is SVGAGI (reference sequence). This CDR3 spans 15 amino acids. With V trimmed by 6 bases and J by 7 bases, 12 bases remained unmatched. The CDR3 nucleotides are TGTGCCAGCAGGGCGACGGGAGGAGGTGGGAATGAGCAGTTCTTC. Translated: CASRATGGGGNEQFF.

This rearrangement joins TRBV5-4 to TRBJ1-6; 10 nucleotides align to TRBD1. This CDR3 spans 16 amino acids. J lost 3 bases, V lost 5 bases, and 5 bases had no gene match. In germline, CDR1 is SGHNT, CDR2 YYREEE (reference sequence). CDR3 sequence (DNA): TGTGCCAGCAGGAGGACAGGGGGGGGCTATAATTCACCCCTCCACTTT. Its protein is CASRRTGGGYNSPLHF.

V gene TRBV13 combines with J gene TRBJ1-3; tentative D call: TRBD1 (5 bases). Trimming took off 5 bases at V and 4 bases at J, with 15 bases between the two ends. The CDR3 is made up of 15 amino acids. Germline V lookup: CDR1 PRHDT, CDR2 FYEKMQ (reference sequence). The CDR3 spells CASSLGGATGNTIYF. CDR3 sequence (DNA): TGTGCCAGCAGCCTCGGTGGGGCTACAGGAAACACCATATATTTT.

The genes are TRBV5-4 and TRBJ2-3, with no clear D. The CDR3 runs 14 residues. Germline CDR1 and CDR2: SGHNT and YYREEE (reference sequence). Deletions cut 3 bases from V and 1 base from J, with 9 bases between. CDR3 sequence: CASSSRGGTDTQYF. In nucleotides, the CDR3 is TGTGCCAGCAGCTCCCGTGGAGGCACAGATACGCAGTATTTT.

This sequence joins TRBV18 and TRBJ1-6; TRBD1 agrees at 8 bases. The CDR3 totals 17 residues. Germline V gene lookup returns CDR1 KGHSH and CDR2 LQKENI. V dropped 3 bases and J dropped 3; count of bases not matched to a gene: 7. CDR3: CASSPRTGRVYNSPLHF. The CDR3 coding sequence is TGTGCCAGCTCACCCCGGACAGGGCGAGTCTATAATTCACCCCTCCACTTT.

This rearrangement joins TRBV19 to TRBJ1-4; D unresolved. V lost 9 bases and J 4 bases, leaving 21 bases between the germline ends. Germline-derived CDR1 and CDR2 are LNHDA and SQIVND (reference sequence). The CDR3 contains 16 residues. In DNA form, the CDR3 reads TGTGCCAGCTACAATCTATGGACCGCCGATAATGAAAAACTGTTTTTT. It yields the protein CASYNLWTADNEKLFF.

The chain combines TRBV5-1 with TRBJ1-3; weak D call: TRBD1 (5 bases). V gave up 7 bases and J gave up 4 bases, with 15 bases separating them. The CDR3 extends over 14 amino acids. Germline V CDR1 and CDR2: SGHRS, YFSETQ. CDR3 coding DNA: TGCGCCAGCCAATTCGGGGCAGGAGGAAACACCATATATTTT. Translation: CASQFGAGGNTIYF.

The chain employs TRBV10-3 and TRBJ2-1; TRBD1 agrees at 9 bases. V gave up 8 bases and J gave up 4 bases; unmatched junction bases: 3. CDR3 length equals 13 residues. Germline V lookup: CDR1 ENHRY, CDR2 SYGVKD. The CDR3 nucleotides read TGTGCCATCCGGGACAGGGAATACAATGAGCAGTTCTTC. It yields the protein CAIRDREYNEQFF.

The gene calls are TRBV6-6 and TRBJ1-2, with 7 bases fitting TRBD1. Germline CDR1 is MNHNY and CDR2 is SVGAGI (reference sequence). J gave up 8 bases and V 8 bases, and 14 bases lay outside the gene matches. The CDR3 is 14 amino acids. CDR3 in amino acids: CASGTGTEYHGYTF. In nucleotides, the CDR3 is TGTGCCAGCGGAACCGGGACAGAATATCACGGCTACACCTTC.

The chain has TRBV5-4 and TRBJ1-5; the D gene is possibly TRBD1 (6 bases). The germline CDR1 and CDR2 sequences are SGHNT and YYREEE (reference sequence). Trimming removed 4 bases at V and 2 bases at J, with 13 bases between. The length of the CDR3 is 15 residues. CDR3 in DNA: TGTGCCAGCAGCCGGCATGGGGGCGGCAATCAGCCCCAGCATTTT. It yields the protein CASSRHGGGNQPQHF.

The gene calls are TRBV19 and TRBJ2-5, with TRBD2 as a possible D gene (5 bases). CDR1 is LNHDA, CDR2 SQIVND, per germline (reference sequence). With 5 bases removed from V and 4 bases from J, the gap between germline ends came to 11 bases. This CDR3 spans 13 amino acids. The DNA for the CDR3 is TGTGCCAGTAGTGTTCGGGAAGGAGAGACCCAGTACTTC. This encodes CASSVREGETQYF.